The 16 T cell receptor beta chains below come from one sample, sequenced in a study of CD8+ T cells in alopecia areata. It was cDNA, reverse transcribed from extracted RNA, that served as the sequencing template. The data were produced by immunoSEQ multiplex PCR, yet TCRdb's version contains in-frame clones alone and is incomplete. This sample has 100,000 to 130,000 clones, with 55% to 60% found just once. Material: NKG2D-low CD8+ T cells sorted from blood. All receptors derive from a human donor with alopecia areata.

This sequence joins TRBV4-1 and TRBJ1-5; no clear D gene. This CDR3 comprises 13 residues. Germline V lookup: CDR1 MGHRA, CDR2 YSYEKL. Trimming shortened V by 0 bases and J by 7 bases, and 7 bases separated the two germline ends. The CDR3: CASSQDFLQPQHF. The CDR3 coding sequence is TGCGCCAGCAGCCAAGATTTCTTGCAGCCCCAGCATTTT.

CDR3 nucleotides: TGCGCCAGCAGCCAAACCTCGGGACTAGCACTGACAGATACGCAGTATTTT. It specifies CASSQTSGLALTDTQYF. This sequence joins TRBV4-1 and TRBJ2-3; 9 bases map to TRBD2. CDR1 and CDR2 (germline): MGHRA, YSYEKL. With V trimmed by 2 bases and J by 3 bases, 9 bases remained unmatched. CDR3 length: 17 amino acids.

A note on this clone: Within the sample, other DNA sequences also encode this same CDR3. The rearrangement uses TRBV27 and TRBJ2-7; TRBD2 is a possible D gene (7 bases). The germline gives CDR1 MNHEY, CDR2 SMNVEV (reference sequence). V lost 3 bases and J 5 bases, leaving 11 bases between the germline ends. This CDR3 is 13 amino acids long. The CDR3 DNA follows: TGTGCCAGCAGTTTCGGGGGGCTGAACGAGCAGTACTTC. It translates to CASSFGGLNEQYF.

The chain couples TRBV27 to TRBJ1-2; the D is unclear. CDR1 is MNHEY and CDR2 is SMNVEV in the germline V gene (reference sequence). This CDR3 is 14 amino acids long. V lost 5 bases, J lost 1 base, and 11 bases lay in between. Here the CDR3 reads CASSLYRGNYGYTF. CDR3 in DNA: TGTGCCAGCAGTCTTTATCGGGGTAACTATGGCTACACCTTC.

The chain carries TRBV7-8 and TRBJ2-1, with D possibly matching TRBD2 (6 bases). Germline lookup yields CDR1 SGHVS and CDR2 FQNEAQ. This CDR3 has 16 amino acids. The V end was cut by 4 bases, the J end by 3 bases, with 16 bases between. CDR3 nucleotides: TGTGCCAGCAGCTACTCCGAAGGACTAAGCTACAATGAGCAGTTCTTC. Translation: CASSYSEGLSYNEQFF.

This clone was counted once. The CDR3 nucleotides read TGTGCCAGCAGTTTGGGGGGAGGGGTCAATGAGCAGTTCTTC. Its protein is CASSLGGGVNEQFF. The chain combines TRBV27 with TRBJ2-1; 7 bases fit TRBD2. Germline-derived CDR1 and CDR2 are MNHEY and SMNVEV (reference sequence). After removal of 3 bases from V and 6 bases from J, the junction contained 5 bases not matched to a gene. The CDR3 has 14 residues.

About this clone itself: Other DNA sequences within the sample encode an identical CDR3. The chain uses TRBV6-1 and TRBJ2-7, with D unresolved. The CDR3 loop spans 10 amino acids. CDR1 and CDR2 (germline): MNHNS, SASEGT. Deletions cut 4 bases from V and 4 bases from J, with 2 bases between. The CDR3 spells CASSGYEQYF. In nucleotides, the CDR3 is TGTGCCAGCAGTGGTTACGAGCAGTACTTC.

The chain recombines TRBV4-1 with TRBJ2-6; D ambiguous. CDR3 size: 16 residues. Germline CDR1 MGHRA, CDR2 YSYEKL. V was trimmed by 5 bases and J by 0 bases, leaving 11 bases between them. The CDR3 coding sequence is TGCGCCAGCAGCGGGATGGCAAACTCTGGGGCCAACGTCCTGACTTTC. Translating it yields CASSGMANSGANVLTF.

The gene calls are TRBV27 and TRBJ1-5, with D perhaps matching TRBD1 (6 bases). The ends were cut back, 2 bases at V and 3 bases at J, with 8 bases in the middle. CDR1 and CDR2 (germline): MNHEY, SMNVEV (reference sequence). The CDR3 runs 14 residues. In DNA, the CDR3 is TGTGCCAGCAGTTTACAGGGGAACAATCAGCCCCAGCATTTT. Amino acid sequence: CASSLQGNNQPQHF.

The chain recombines TRBV11-2 with TRBJ2-1, with D perhaps TRBD2 (5 bases). Germline V gives CDR1 SGHAT, CDR2 FQNNGV. The CDR3 contains 13 residues. Trimming took off 0 bases at V and 8 bases at J, with 8 bases between the two ends. The CDR3 reads CASSLDLRDEQFF. In DNA form, the CDR3 reads TGTGCCAGCAGCTTAGATTTGAGGGATGAGCAGTTCTTC.

J is TRBJ2-5 and V is TRBV29-1; D not certain. V shed 0 bases and J shed 7 bases, with 6 bases lying between them. This CDR3 is built from 11 residues. CDR1 is SQVTM and CDR2 is ANQGSEA in the germline V gene. CDR3 coding DNA: TGCAGCGTTGAAGAGACGGGGACCCAGTACTTC. It encodes CSVEETGTQYF.

The chain joins TRBV4-1 to TRBJ2-7; D gene unclear. The ends were cut back, 0 bases at V and 3 bases at J, with 15 bases in the middle. Germline CDR1 MGHRA, CDR2 YSYEKL. This CDR3 region has 16 residues. The CDR3 reads CASSQDPPAASYEQYF. The CDR3 region has the DNA TGCGCCAGCAGCCAAGATCCACCAGCAGCTAGCTACGAGCAGTACTTC.

The chain recombines TRBV9 with TRBJ2-2, with 11 nucleotides matching TRBD2. The CDR3 consists of 16 residues. The V segment lost 3 bases and the J segment 5 bases; nucleotides outside the gene matches: 6. Looked up from germline, CDR1 is SGDLS and CDR2 is YYNGEE. CDR3 residues: CASSGRTSGPTGELFF. The CDR3 region has the DNA TGTGCCAGCAGCGGTCGGACTAGCGGGCCTACCGGGGAGCTGTTTTTT.

V gene TRBV27 combines with J gene TRBJ2-7, with a possible D match to TRBD2 (5 bases). This CDR3 spans 13 amino acids. Trimming shortened V by 0 bases and J by 6 bases, and 9 bases separated the two germline ends. Germline V CDR1 and CDR2: MNHEY, SMNVEV (reference sequence). In nucleotides, the CDR3 is TGTGCCAGCAGTTTATCTTGGGGAGCCGAGCAGTACTTC. This codes for CASSLSWGAEQYF.

V and J are TRBV27 and TRBJ2-3, with D unclear. V was shortened by 7 bases and J by 5 bases, with 7 bases between the two germline ends. In germline, CDR1 is MNHEY, CDR2 SMNVEV (reference sequence). The CDR3 covers 11 residues. The CDR3 region is CASTDGDTQYF. CDR3 DNA: TGTGCCAGCACAGACGGAGATACGCAGTATTTT.

With respect to this clone: At the DNA level, this CDR3 is encoded by other sequences in the same sample as well. The chain combines TRBV27 with TRBJ2-7; D ambiguous. V dropped 5 bases and J dropped 0 bases, with 5 bases sitting between them. This CDR3 has 12 amino acids. The germline V gene has CDR1 MNHEY and CDR2 SMNVEV (reference sequence). CDR3 coding DNA: TGTGCCAGCAGTCCCCCCTCCTACGAGCAGTACTTC. It codes for CASSPPSYEQYF.